The next 30 T cell receptor beta chains were all read from a single sample in a study of blood T cell repertoires in COVID-19. Only in-frame clones appear in the TCRdb table, and some are missing; sequencing was by immunoSEQ multiplex PCR. The sample has 260,000 or so clones; about 85% are singletons. Sample: PBMCs or T cells enriched from blood (not recorded which). The receptors come from a woman aged 50 to 65 who had recovered from COVID-19.

This sequence joins TRBV30 and TRBJ1-5; weak D call: TRBD1 (6 bases). The V end lost 2 bases, the J end lost 4 bases, and 9 bases lay between the germline ends. Germline V gene sequence: CDR1 GTSNPN, CDR2 SVGIG (reference sequence). CDR3 size: 13 residues. The CDR3 nucleotides are TGTGCCTGGAGTACAGGGCCTAATCAGCCCCAGCATTTT. This encodes CAWSTGPNQPQHF.

This clone was seen just once. V usage is TRBV2 and J usage is TRBJ2-1; 10 bases line up with TRBD1. The germline V gene encodes CDR1 SNHLY and CDR2 FYNNEI. The CDR3 contains 15 residues. V shed 5 bases and J 9 bases; nucleotides not matched to a gene: 10. The CDR3 DNA is TGTGCCAGCAGTCTGACAGGGGGCGCGGGTGGTGAGCAGTTCTTC. This translates into CASSLTGGAGGEQFF. The variable domain in full, with the rest retrieved from reference TRBV2 and TRBJ2-1, is EPEVTQTPSHQVTQMGQEVILRCVPISNHLYFYWYRQILGQKVEFLVSFYNNEISEKSEIFDDQFSVERPDGSNFTLKIRSTKLEDSAMYFCASSLTGGAGGEQFFGPGTRLTVL.

The chain has TRBV30 and TRBJ2-7, with D perhaps matching TRBD1 (5 bases). V dropped 4 bases and J dropped 6 bases, with 19 bases sitting between them. The CDR3 extends over 14 amino acids. Germline assignment: CDR1 GTSNPN and CDR2 SVGIG (reference sequence). CDR3 protein: CAWTRNRFSPEQYF. The CDR3, as DNA: TGTGCCTGGACCAGGAACAGGTTCTCCCCCGAGCAGTACTTC.

The CDR3 reads CASSPRAGGPYNEQFF. CDR3 coding DNA: TGTGCCAGCAGCCCCCGTGCGGGAGGACCTTACAATGAGCAGTTCTTC. V and J are TRBV5-4 and TRBJ2-1, with 8 bases aligning to TRBD2. CDR1 and CDR2 from the germline V gene are SGHNT and YYREEE (reference sequence). V lost 4 bases to trimming and J lost 4 bases; unmatched junction nucleotides: 10. The CDR3 runs 16 residues.

This sequence joins TRBV6-5 and TRBJ1-5, with a tentative D call TRBD1 (5 bases). The V and J ends lost 2 bases and 4 bases respectively, with 6 bases between them. Per the germline V gene, CDR1 is MNHEY and CDR2 is SVGAGI. CDR3 size: 13 residues. The CDR3 loop is CASSYDRNQPQHF. CDR3 in DNA: TGTGCCAGCAGTTACGACAGAAATCAGCCCCAGCATTTT.

The chain is built from TRBV3-1 (or the pseudogene TRBV3-2) and TRBJ1-1; D gene uncertain. Trimming cost V 5 bases and J 5 bases, with 12 bases left between them. The germline CDR1 and CDR2 sequences are LGHDT and YNNKEL (reference sequence). This CDR3 has 13 residues. The CDR3 loop reads CASSSASRTEAFF. DNA for the CDR3: TGTGCCAGCAGCTCGGCCTCGAGGACTGAAGCTTTCTTT.

In regard to this clone: The sample contains more than one DNA sequence encoding this CDR3. The gene calls are TRBV30 and TRBJ1-3, with unresolved D. This CDR3 is 14 amino acids long. Trimming stripped 0 bases from V and 4 bases from J, with 10 bases between. Germline V gene sequence: CDR1 GTSNPN, CDR2 SVGIG (reference sequence). The CDR3 reads CAWSVRGSGNTIYF. CDR3 nucleotide sequence: TGTGCCTGGAGTGTACGAGGGTCCGGAAACACCATATATTTT.

V gene TRBV6-5 combines with J gene TRBJ1-1; the D gene is possibly TRBD1 (6 bases). CDR1 and CDR2 (germline): MNHEY, SVGAGI. Trimming cost V 0 bases and J 4 bases, with 12 bases left between them. This CDR3 has 15 residues. This chain's CDR3 is CASSYSGARATEAFF. Written as DNA, the CDR3 is TGTGCCAGCAGTTACTCGGGGGCACGGGCCACTGAAGCTTTCTTT.

CDR3 nucleotide sequence: TGTGCCAGCAGTTTGAGCAGGGGGATGAACACTGAAGCTTTCTTT. It codes for CASSLSRGMNTEAFF. The chain recombines TRBV27 with TRBJ1-1; 7 nucleotides match TRBD1. The V gene's germline CDR1 is MNHEY and CDR2 SMNVEV (reference sequence). The V and J ends lost 3 bases and 0 bases, in that order; junction bases with no gene match: 4. CDR3 length: 15 amino acids.

V usage is TRBV2 and J usage is TRBJ1-2; TRBD1 might be the D (5 bases). Trimming stripped 10 bases from V and 0 bases from J, with 15 bases between. This CDR3 has 14 residues. CDR1 and CDR2 (germline): SNHLY, FYNNEI. The CDR3: CATHETATNYGYTF. CDR3 coding DNA: TGTGCCACCCACGAGACAGCTACTAACTATGGCTACACCTTC.

This clone was counted a single time. This chain uses TRBV7-2 with TRBJ2-3; 9 bases map to TRBD1. CDR3 size: 15 residues. Germline assignment: CDR1 SGHTA and CDR2 FQGNSA. V trimming: 5 bases; J trimming: 3 bases; junction bases outside the gene matches: 6. In DNA form, the CDR3 reads TGTGCCAGCAGCACCCGGACAGGGGAGACAGATACGCAGTATTTT. It is translated as CASSTRTGETDTQYF.

In this sample, this clone turned up once. This chain uses TRBV27 with TRBJ1-3; 7 bases align to TRBD1. Germline CDR1 reads MNHEY; CDR2 reads SMNVEV (reference sequence). This CDR3 has 16 amino acids. V lost 5 bases, J lost 2 bases, and 9 bases stayed unmatched. Written as DNA, the CDR3 is TGTGCCAGCAGTCTCAGGGGGAAAGAAGCTGGAAACACCATATATTTT. Its translation is CASSLRGKEAGNTIYF.

This chain uses TRBV3-1 (or the pseudogene TRBV3-2) with TRBJ1-1; D possibly corresponds to TRBD1 (6 bases). The CDR3 sequence is 15 residues long. V lost 4 bases and J lost 1, with 13 bases in between. Per the germline V gene, CDR1 is LGHDT and CDR2 is YNNKEL (reference sequence). DNA for the CDR3: TGTGCCAGCAGCCCTTCCCAGGGACAGAACACTGAAGCTTTCTTT. It translates to CASSPSQGQNTEAFF.

The chain recombines TRBV15 with TRBJ2-7, with a weak D call TRBD2 (6 bases). Germline-derived CDR1 and CDR2 are LNHNV and YYDKDF (reference sequence). Deletions cut 3 bases from V and 5 bases from J, with 20 bases between. The CDR3 consists of 16 residues. The CDR3 loop is CATSRAKTRSVHEQYF. CDR3 nucleotides: TGTGCCACCAGCAGGGCGAAGACTAGGAGCGTCCACGAGCAGTACTTC.

The rearrangement links TRBV28 to TRBJ2-7; possibly TRBD1 for D (6 bases). CDR3 length: 13 residues. CDR1 and CDR2 (germline): MDHEN, SYDVKM. Trimming shortened V by 4 bases and J by 2 bases, and 9 bases separated the two germline ends. CDR3 loop: CASSWTVPYEQYF. Here the CDR3 DNA reads TGTGCCAGCAGTTGGACAGTCCCCTACGAGCAGTACTTC.

The chain combines TRBV5-8 with TRBJ1-5; 10 positions agree with TRBD1. The J segment lost 2 bases and the V segment lost 3 bases, leaving 5 bases of the junction unmatched. CDR3 size: 16 residues. Per the germline V gene, CDR1 is SGHTS and CDR2 is YDEGEE. Here the CDR3 DNA reads TGTGCCAGCAGCTCCCACGGGACAGGGGGCAATCAGCCCCAGCATTTT. Protein product: CASSSHGTGGNQPQHF.

CDR3 nucleotide sequence: TGTGCCAGCAGTTTAATCGACAGCTCCTACGAGCAGTACTTC. Translated: CASSLIDSSYEQYF. V gene TRBV28 combines with J gene TRBJ2-7; possibly TRBD1 for D (5 bases). The CDR3 consists of 14 residues. The V end lost 2 bases, the J end lost 0 bases, and 8 bases lay between the germline ends. CDR1 is MDHEN, CDR2 SYDVKM, per germline.

This clone was detected once. The V call is TRBV19, the J call TRBJ2-7; the match to TRBD1 covers 9 bases. The CDR3 is 13 amino acids. In germline, CDR1 is LNHDA, CDR2 SQIVND (reference sequence). Trimming took 4 bases from V and 2 from J; bases not matched to a gene: 0. CDR3 in amino acids: CASSRTGAYEQYF. CDR3 nucleotide sequence: TGTGCCAGTAGTAGGACAGGGGCCTACGAGCAGTACTTC.

The V gene is TRBV19, the J gene TRBJ2-2, with D unresolved. V was shortened by 3 bases and J by 0 bases, with 5 bases between the two germline ends. Germline CDR1 and CDR2: LNHDA and SQIVND (reference sequence). The CDR3 is 14 residues long. The CDR3 sequence is CASSISTNTGELFF. CDR3 coding DNA: TGTGCCAGTAGTATTTCTACGAACACCGGGGAGCTGTTTTTT.

The chain uses TRBV12-5 and TRBJ2-2; TRBD1 aligns across 10 bases. The CDR3 consists of 19 residues. From germline, CDR1 is LGHNT and CDR2 FRNRAP. After removal of 5 bases from V and 2 bases from J, the junction contained 14 bases not matched to a gene. The CDR3 region is CASGPAVRQGAPNTGELFF. The CDR3, as DNA: TGTGCTAGTGGTCCCGCAGTGAGACAGGGGGCCCCAAACACCGGGGAGCTGTTTTTT.

The chain couples TRBV11-2 to TRBJ2-1; 9 bases are a match to TRBD1. The CDR3 has 15 residues. Germline assignment: CDR1 SGHAT and CDR2 FQNNGV. V lost 5 bases, J lost 9 bases, and 11 bases stayed unmatched. In nucleotides, the CDR3 is TGTGCCAGCAGCATCCACAGGGGGCCCCAGACTGAGCAGTTCTTC. This gives the protein CASSIHRGPQTEQFF.

The V call is TRBV2, the J call TRBJ1-4, with D tentatively TRBD1 (5 bases). The ends were cut back, 4 bases at V and 2 bases at J, with 11 bases in the middle. Germline lookup yields CDR1 SNHLY and CDR2 FYNNEI. The CDR3 spans 15 residues. The CDR3 DNA sequence: TGTGCCAGCAGTGTGGTCAGGGTGACTAATGAAAAACTGTTTTTT. As protein: CASSVVRVTNEKLFF.

This chain connects TRBV5-1 to TRBJ1-4, with D unclear. CDR3 length: 16 amino acids. The V gene lost 0 bases and the J gene lost 6 bases, with 15 bases spanning the gap. From germline, CDR1 is SGHRS and CDR2 YFSETQ. The CDR3 DNA sequence: TGCGCCAGCAGCTTGGCCTCCGGGAATGGTGATGAAAAACTGTTTTTT. Its protein product is CASSLASGNGDEKLFF. The entire variable domain, with the rest obtained from reference TRBV5-1 and TRBJ1-4, is as follows: KAGVTQTPRYLIKTRGQQVTLSCSPISGHRSVSWYQQTPGQGLQFLFEYFSETQRNKGNFPGRFSGRQFSNSRSEMNVSTLELGDSALYLCASSLASGNGDEKLFFGSGTQLSVL.

The rearrangement joins TRBV6-2 or TRBV6-3 to TRBJ1-5, with D perhaps TRBD1 (5 bases). V lost 4 bases and J lost 6, with 10 bases in between. Germline values: CDR1 MNHEY, CDR2 SVGEGT. The CDR3 has 13 residues. CDR3 amino acids: CASSSWGSQPQHF. For the CDR3, the DNA is TGTGCCAGCAGTTCTTGGGGCAGTCAGCCCCAGCATTTT.

CDR3 protein: CASNPRDRDAEQYF. CDR3 sequence (DNA): TGTGCCAGCAACCCCCGGGACAGGGATGCCGAGCAGTACTTC. The rearrangement uses TRBV6-2 or TRBV6-3 and TRBJ2-7, with TRBD1 identical over 9 bases. Germline V gene lookup returns CDR1 MNHEY and CDR2 SVGEGT. CDR3 size: 14 residues. The trim removed 7 bases at V and 6 bases at J, leaving 10 bases unmatched.

The chain recombines TRBV2 with TRBJ2-2, with 7 bases aligning to TRBD2. Germline CDR1 reads SNHLY; CDR2 reads FYNNEI. This CDR3 spans 14 amino acids. After removal of 7 bases from V and 5 bases from J, the junction contained 7 bases not matched to a gene. The CDR3 coding sequence is TGTGCCAGCACTCGGGAGCGGGGAACCGGGGAGCTGTTTTTT. Its protein product is CASTRERGTGELFF. Based on the CDR3 plus reference TRBV2 and TRBJ2-2, the full variable domain is EPEVTQTPSHQVTQMGQEVILRCVPISNHLYFYWYRQILGQKVEFLVSFYNNEISEKSEIFDDQFSVERPDGSNFTLKIRSTKLEDSAMYFCASTRERGTGELFFGEGSRLTVL.

This clone was recorded once. The V gene is TRBV29-1, the J gene TRBJ1-1; D unclear. Germline CDR1 reads SQVTM; CDR2 reads ANQGSEA. Trimming removed 7 bases from V and 3 bases from J, with 21 bases in between. This CDR3 is built from 15 residues. CDR3 sequence (DNA): TGCAGCGCCGGGAGGACGTCCTCCTCGTACACTGAAGCTTTCTTT. It translates to CSAGRTSSSYTEAFF. Full variable domain (remainder filled in from reference TRBV29-1 and TRBJ1-1): SAVISQKPSRDICQRGTSLTIQCQVDSQVTMMFWYRQQPGQSLTLIATANQGSEATYESGFVIDKFPISRPNLTFSTLTVSNMSPEDSSIYLCSAGRTSSSYTEAFFGQGTRLTVV.

A single count supports this clone. CDR3 bases: TGTGCCAGCAGCACGCGGTGGAAGAACACTGAAGCTTTCTTT. This codes for CASSTRWKNTEAFF. The chain links TRBV7-2 to TRBJ1-1; no firm D call. The CDR3 spans 14 residues. V dropped 5 bases and J dropped 1 base, with 11 bases sitting between them. Germline V gives CDR1 SGHTA, CDR2 FQGNSA.

This clone was recorded only once. The DNA of the CDR3 is TGTGCCAGCAACCGGGACTACTCGAACACTGAAGCTTTCTTT. Its translation is CASNRDYSNTEAFF. The rearrangement links TRBV11-2 to TRBJ1-1; D possibly corresponds to TRBD1 (5 bases). Germline V CDR1 and CDR2: SGHAT, FQNNGV. Trimming removed 7 bases at V and 1 base at J, with 13 bases between. The CDR3 extends over 14 amino acids.

The table lists this clone with a count of one. CDR3: CASSQANPHSPLHF. The CDR3 nucleotides are TGTGCCAGCAGCCAGGCCAACCCCCATTCACCCCTCCACTTT. This chain joins TRBV3-1 (or the pseudogene TRBV3-2) and TRBJ1-6, with D unclear. CDR3 length: 14 amino acids. Per germline, CDR1 LGHDT and CDR2 YNNKEL (reference sequence). V shed 3 bases and J shed 8 bases, with 11 bases lying between them.